These 20 T cell receptor beta chains originate from one sample sequenced in a study of shared clonotypes between healthy human individuals. The table came from immunoSEQ multiplex PCR; TCRdb's copy has only in-frame clones and leaves some out. This table has around 720,000 clones, 73% appearing once. Sequencing used memory CD4+ T cells sorted from blood. The subset is: CD45RA-negative fraction. These TCRs come from a woman in her 30s in good health.

Only one count was recorded for this clone. This chain connects TRBV5-1 to TRBJ1-2, with D tentatively TRBD1 (5 bases). The CDR3 contains 14 residues. V was cut by 4 bases and J by 4 bases, with 14 bases left in between. Germline V lookup: CDR1 SGHRS, CDR2 YFSETQ. The CDR3 DNA sequence: TGCGCCAGCAGCCCACCGACAGCCTCCTATGGCTACACCTTC. Its protein is CASSPPTASYGYTF.

This chain uses TRBV6-5 with TRBJ1-1; maybe TRBD1 (5 bases). The V gene's germline CDR1 is MNHEY and CDR2 SVGAGI. The CDR3 has 13 amino acids. Trimming cost V 5 bases and J 1 base, with 8 bases left between them. CDR3: CASSEGTNTEAFF. The CDR3 DNA reads as TGTGCCAGCAGTGAGGGGACGAACACTGAAGCTTTCTTT.

The table lists this clone with a few counts. The genes are TRBV6-5 and TRBJ1-5; D gene ambiguous. CDR3 length equals 14 residues. Germline V gene lookup returns CDR1 MNHEY and CDR2 SVGAGI. V shed 6 bases and J shed 1 base, with 10 bases lying between them. The CDR3 reads CASRKGQSNQPQHF. The CDR3 bases are TGTGCCAGCAGGAAGGGTCAAAGCAATCAGCCCCAGCATTTT.

This rearrangement joins TRBV28 to TRBJ2-7; 12 bases are a match to TRBD2. The V segment lost 1 base and the J segment 1 base; nucleotides outside the gene matches: 2. The CDR3 covers 16 residues. The V gene's germline CDR1 is MDHEN and CDR2 SYDVKM. This CDR3 is CASSLFGLAGSYEQYF. For the CDR3, the DNA is TGTGCCAGCAGTTTATTTGGACTAGCGGGGTCCTACGAGCAGTACTTC.

The chain recombines TRBV18 with TRBJ2-7; D not certain. Germline CDR1 reads KGHSH; CDR2 reads LQKENI. V dropped 3 bases and J dropped 3 bases, with 6 bases sitting between them. The CDR3 has 12 residues. The CDR3 loop is CASSPADYEQYF. The CDR3 region has the DNA TGTGCCAGCTCACCGGCTGACTACGAGCAGTACTTC.

This chain connects TRBV19 to TRBJ1-2; 8 positions agree with TRBD1. Unmatched junction bases numbered 7, after V lost 7 bases and J lost 9 bases. This CDR3 is 12 amino acids long. Germline V gene data show CDR1 as LNHDA and CDR2 as SQIVND (reference sequence). CDR3 bases: TGTGCCAGTACCGGACAGGGTTTTAGCTACACCTTC. Translated: CASTGQGFSYTF.

This clone has a handful of counts. V is TRBV19 and J is TRBJ2-7, with TRBD2 identical over 10 bases. V shed 3 bases, J shed 5 bases, and the junction held 4 bases outside the gene matches. Germline assignment: CDR1 LNHDA and CDR2 SQIVND (reference sequence). The CDR3 covers 14 residues. CDR3 amino acids: CASSISTSGHEQYF. The CDR3 DNA is TGTGCCAGTAGTATCTCGACTAGCGGGCACGAGCAGTACTTC.

The chain uses TRBV6-1 and TRBJ2-3; possibly TRBD2 for D (7 bases). Germline-derived CDR1 and CDR2 are MNHNS and SASEGT. Trimming stripped 0 bases from V and 5 bases from J, with 9 bases between. The CDR3 sequence is 14 residues long. The CDR3: CASSEAGGGDTQYF. CDR3 nucleotides: TGTGCCAGCAGTGAAGCGGGAGGGGGAGATACGCAGTATTTT.

This clone has more than one count but fewer than ten. The genes are TRBV5-1 and TRBJ1-2; D perhaps matches TRBD1 (5 bases). Trimming took off 0 bases at V and 10 bases at J, with 10 bases between the two ends. Germline CDR1 is SGHRS and CDR2 is YFSETQ. This CDR3 is built from 12 residues. The CDR3 protein is CASSLAGLDYTF. DNA for the CDR3: TGCGCCAGCAGCTTGGCAGGGTTGGACTACACCTTC. The whole variable domain, filled in from reference TRBV5-1 and TRBJ1-2, reads KAGVTQTPRYLIKTRGQQVTLSCSPISGHRSVSWYQQTPGQGLQFLFEYFSETQRNKGNFPGRFSGRQFSNSRSEMNVSTLELGDSALYLCASSLAGLDYTFGSGTRLTVV.

With respect to this clone: The sample holds other DNA sequences that translate to the same CDR3. The rearrangement joins TRBV25-1 to TRBJ2-3, with a possible D match to TRBD1 (6 bases). Trimming took off 4 bases at V and 0 bases at J, with 8 bases between the two ends. Germline-derived CDR1 and CDR2 are MGHDK and SYGVNS. The CDR3 consists of 14 residues. This CDR3 reads CASSVQGSTDTQYF. The CDR3 coding sequence is TGTGCCAGCAGTGTGCAGGGGAGCACAGATACGCAGTATTTT.

The chain couples TRBV10-2 to TRBJ2-1, with D unclear. The CDR3 has 13 amino acids. Germline CDR1 is WSHSY and CDR2 is SAAADI. V lost 5 bases and J 6 bases, leaving 11 bases between the germline ends. CDR3 sequence reads: CASSSRSINEQFF. Written as DNA, the CDR3 is TGCGCCAGCAGTAGTAGGTCCATCAATGAGCAGTTCTTC.

This clone was observed a few times. The chain is built from TRBV16 and TRBJ2-2; 8 bases fit TRBD1. The CDR3 totals 15 residues. Per the germline V gene, CDR1 is KGHSY and CDR2 is FQNENV. With 4 bases clipped from V and 4 bases from J, the junction kept 5 bases outside the gene matches. The CDR3 DNA is TGTGCCAGCAGCCGGCAGGGGGCGAGCACCGGGGAGCTGTTTTTT. This gives the protein CASSRQGASTGELFF.

In the case of this clone: The identical CDR3 is also encoded by other nucleotide sequences in the sample. This chain joins TRBV2 and TRBJ1-1, with 7 bases that match TRBD1. V shed 4 bases and J 1 base; nucleotides not matched to a gene: 3. The germline gives CDR1 SNHLY, CDR2 FYNNEI. There are 14 residues in the CDR3. CDR3 DNA sequence: TGTGCCAGCAGTGGGCCAGGGGGGAACACTGAAGCTTTCTTT. Translating gives CASSGPGGNTEAFF.

The chain is built from TRBV6-6 and TRBJ2-2, with D possibly being TRBD2 (6 bases). Trimming removed 0 bases from V and 4 bases from J, with 9 bases in between. The germline CDR1 and CDR2 sequences are MNHNY and SVGAGI (reference sequence). The length of the CDR3 is 15 residues. The CDR3 reads CASSYSTGGTGELFF. The CDR3 coding sequence is TGTGCCAGCAGTTACTCGACCGGGGGCACCGGGGAGCTGTTTTTT.

In its sample, this clone was seen once. This chain uses TRBV20-1 with TRBJ2-1; D uncertain. Germline V CDR1 and CDR2: DFQATT, SNEGSKA (reference sequence). This CDR3 is 11 amino acids long. The V gene lost 7 bases and the J gene lost 5 bases, with 9 bases spanning the gap. In DNA, the CDR3 is TGCAGTGGGCCCCGGCACAATGAGCAGTTCTTC. Encoded protein: CSGPRHNEQFF.

This chain joins TRBV7-2 and TRBJ2-4; D remains unclear. Germline values: CDR1 SGHTA, CDR2 FQGNSA. Trimming took 3 bases from V and 0 from J, leaving 9 bases between them. The length of the CDR3 is 15 residues. The CDR3 region is CASSFLRLAKNIQYF. The CDR3 DNA reads TGTGCCAGCAGCTTTCTACGCCTAGCCAAAAACATTCAGTACTTC.

V and J are TRBV28 and TRBJ1-2; 9 bases match TRBD1. V lost 6 bases and J lost 2; bases outside the gene matches: 7. CDR3 length: 15 residues. The germline V gene has CDR1 MDHEN and CDR2 SYDVKM. CDR3 sequence (DNA): TGTGCCAGCAGGGGACAGGGAAATGCCAACTATGGCTACACCTTC. It codes for CASRGQGNANYGYTF.

The chain couples TRBV7-9 to TRBJ2-7, with unresolved D. Germline V gene lookup returns CDR1 SEHNR and CDR2 FQNEAQ (reference sequence). The ends were cut back, 1 base at V and 4 bases at J, with 14 bases in the middle. CDR3 size: 15 residues. The CDR3 coding sequence is TGTGCCAGCAGCTTAGTGTCGGGCCTGATATACGAGCAGTACTTC. Amino acid sequence: CASSLVSGLIYEQYF.

V and J are TRBV29-1 and TRBJ2-1; TRBD1 agrees at 10 bases. Looked up from germline, CDR1 is SQVTM and CDR2 is ANQGSEA. CDR3 length equals 16 residues. With V trimmed by 6 bases and J by 9 bases, 17 bases remained unmatched. The CDR3 nucleotides read TGCAGCGTCCTTAGACAGGGGGCCCTCCCTGGTGGTGAGCAGTTCTTC. Amino acids: CSVLRQGALPGGEQFF.

This chain links TRBV10-2 with TRBJ2-7; 10 bases line up with TRBD2. The CDR3 extends over 13 amino acids. Germline V gives CDR1 WSHSY, CDR2 SAAADI. V gave up 9 bases and J gave up 4 bases; unmatched junction bases: 6. CDR3 sequence: CASLAGGRYEQYF. The DNA for the CDR3 is TGCGCCAGTTTAGCGGGAGGAAGATACGAGCAGTACTTC.